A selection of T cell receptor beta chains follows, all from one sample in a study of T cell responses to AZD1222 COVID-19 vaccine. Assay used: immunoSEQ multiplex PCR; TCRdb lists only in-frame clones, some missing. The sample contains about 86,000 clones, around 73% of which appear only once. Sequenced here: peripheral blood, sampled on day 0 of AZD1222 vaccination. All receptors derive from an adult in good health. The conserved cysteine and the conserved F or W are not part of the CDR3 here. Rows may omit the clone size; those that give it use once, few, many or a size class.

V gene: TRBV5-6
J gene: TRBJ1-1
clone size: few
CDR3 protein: ASSLRGINTEAF

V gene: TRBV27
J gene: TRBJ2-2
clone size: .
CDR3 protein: ASRRLNEATGELF

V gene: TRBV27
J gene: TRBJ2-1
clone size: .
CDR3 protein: ASSFSGRYNEQF

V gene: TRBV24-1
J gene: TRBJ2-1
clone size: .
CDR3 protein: ATSDSRGGLDEQF

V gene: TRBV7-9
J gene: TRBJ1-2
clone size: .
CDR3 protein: ASSFIGQGSYT

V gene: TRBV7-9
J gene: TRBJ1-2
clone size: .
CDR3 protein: ASSPRPGTGDLAYGYT

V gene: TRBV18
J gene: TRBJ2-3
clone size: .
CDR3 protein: ASSKGPSGSGTDTQY

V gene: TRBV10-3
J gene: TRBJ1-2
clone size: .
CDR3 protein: AISGEGTYGYT

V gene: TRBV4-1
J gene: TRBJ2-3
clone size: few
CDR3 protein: ASSHPGLERDTQY

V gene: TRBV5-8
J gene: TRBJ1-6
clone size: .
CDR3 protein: ASSSRQNSPLH

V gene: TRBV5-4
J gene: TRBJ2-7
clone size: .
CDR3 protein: ASSLEAASGQGNEQY

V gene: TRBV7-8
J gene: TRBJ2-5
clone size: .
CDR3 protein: ASSSRDYLETQY

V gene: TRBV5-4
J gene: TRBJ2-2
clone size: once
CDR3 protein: ASSPWGGGPGTGELF

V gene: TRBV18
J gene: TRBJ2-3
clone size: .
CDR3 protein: ASSPRGVGTDTQY

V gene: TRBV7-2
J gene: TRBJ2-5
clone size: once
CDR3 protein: ASSLFQGGQETQY

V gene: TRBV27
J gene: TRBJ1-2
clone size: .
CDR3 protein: ASSPGAYGYT

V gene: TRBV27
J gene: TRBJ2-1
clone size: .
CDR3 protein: ASSYGASYNEQF

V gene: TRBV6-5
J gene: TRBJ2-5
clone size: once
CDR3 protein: ASSYQTSGPETQY

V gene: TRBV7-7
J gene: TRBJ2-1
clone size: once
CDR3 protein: ASSAGLATYNEQF

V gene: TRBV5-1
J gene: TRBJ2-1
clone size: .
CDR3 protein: ASSLAAGVQEQF

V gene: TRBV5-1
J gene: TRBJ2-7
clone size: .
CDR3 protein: ASTESASGPYEQY

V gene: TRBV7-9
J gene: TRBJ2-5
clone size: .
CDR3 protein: ASSLAQDQETQY

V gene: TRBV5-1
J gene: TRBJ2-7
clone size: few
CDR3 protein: ASSLAEAGAVYEQY

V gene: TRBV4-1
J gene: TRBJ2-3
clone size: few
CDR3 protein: ASSQMVDRETDTQY

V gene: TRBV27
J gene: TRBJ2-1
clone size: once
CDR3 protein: ASALLRSGRIYNEQF

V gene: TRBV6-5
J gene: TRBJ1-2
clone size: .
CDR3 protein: ASSYWTGDGYT

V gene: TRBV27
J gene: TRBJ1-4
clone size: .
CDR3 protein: ASGGRTTATNEKLF

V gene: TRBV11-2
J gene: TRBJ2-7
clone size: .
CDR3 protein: ASSLVRDPYEQY

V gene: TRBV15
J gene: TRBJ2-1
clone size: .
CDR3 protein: ATSSAPYNEQF

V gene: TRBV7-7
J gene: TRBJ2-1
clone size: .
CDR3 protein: ASSLADATYNEQF

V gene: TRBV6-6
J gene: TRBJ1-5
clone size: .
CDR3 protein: ASLAAGERRQPQH

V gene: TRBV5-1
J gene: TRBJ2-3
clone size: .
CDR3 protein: ASSLNPGTPSTDTQY

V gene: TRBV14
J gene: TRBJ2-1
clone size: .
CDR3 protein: ASSQDRGTYNEQF

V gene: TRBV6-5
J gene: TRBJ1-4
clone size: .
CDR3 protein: ASSRDRPTMSKLF

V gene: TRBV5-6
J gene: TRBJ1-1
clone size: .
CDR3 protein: ASSLVGQGNTEAF

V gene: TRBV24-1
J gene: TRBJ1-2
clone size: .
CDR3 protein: ATSEFSGEYT

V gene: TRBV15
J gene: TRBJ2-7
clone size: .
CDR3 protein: ATSRGKQGTGEQY

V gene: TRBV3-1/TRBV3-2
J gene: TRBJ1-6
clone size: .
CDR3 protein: ASSLTGGFSPLH